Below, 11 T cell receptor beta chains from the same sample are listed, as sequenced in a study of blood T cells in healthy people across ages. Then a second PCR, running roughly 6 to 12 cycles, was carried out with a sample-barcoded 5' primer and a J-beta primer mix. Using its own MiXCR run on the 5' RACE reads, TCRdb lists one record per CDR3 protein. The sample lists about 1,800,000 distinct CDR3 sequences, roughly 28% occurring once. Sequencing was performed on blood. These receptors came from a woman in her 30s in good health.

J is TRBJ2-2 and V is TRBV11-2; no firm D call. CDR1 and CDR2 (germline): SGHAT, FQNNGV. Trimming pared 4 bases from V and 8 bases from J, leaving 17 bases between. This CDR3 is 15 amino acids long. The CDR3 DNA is TGTGCCAGCAGCTCATGGGCCGTGGTTGGGGGGGAGCTGTTTTTT. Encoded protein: CASSSWAVVGGELFF.

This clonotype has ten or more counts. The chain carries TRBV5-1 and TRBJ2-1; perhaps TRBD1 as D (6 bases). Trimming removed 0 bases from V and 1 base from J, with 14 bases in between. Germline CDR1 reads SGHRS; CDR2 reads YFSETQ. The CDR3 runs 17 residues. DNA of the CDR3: TGCGCCAGCAGCTTGGCCGGACAGCTCCTTTCCTACAATGAGCAGTTCTTC. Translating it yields CASSLAGQLLSYNEQFF.

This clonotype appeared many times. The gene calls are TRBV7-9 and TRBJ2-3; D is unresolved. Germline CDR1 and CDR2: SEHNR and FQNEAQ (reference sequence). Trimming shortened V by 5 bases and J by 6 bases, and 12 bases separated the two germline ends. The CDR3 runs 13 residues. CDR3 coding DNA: TGTGCCAGCAGCCTTGCGACCGGGGATACGCAGTATTTT. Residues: CASSLATGDTQYF.

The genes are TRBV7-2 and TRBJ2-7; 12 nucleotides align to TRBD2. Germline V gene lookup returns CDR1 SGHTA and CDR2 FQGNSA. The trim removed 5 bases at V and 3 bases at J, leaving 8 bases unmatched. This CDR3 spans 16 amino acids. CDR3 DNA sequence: TGTGCCAGCAGCCCCACCTGGACTAGCGGGAACTACGAGCAGTACTTC. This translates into CASSPTWTSGNYEQYF. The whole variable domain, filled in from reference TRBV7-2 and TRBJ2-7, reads GAGVSQSPSNKVTEKGKDVELRCDPISGHTALYWYRQSLGQGLEFLIYFQGNSAPDKSGLPSDRFSAERTGGSVSTLTIQRTQQEDSAVYLCASSPTWTSGNYEQYFGPGTRLTVT.

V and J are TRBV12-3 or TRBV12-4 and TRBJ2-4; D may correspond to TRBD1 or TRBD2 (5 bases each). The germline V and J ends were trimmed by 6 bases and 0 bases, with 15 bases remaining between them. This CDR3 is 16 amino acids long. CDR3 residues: CASSRGPDSAKNIQYF. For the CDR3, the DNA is TGTGCCAGCAGCCGGGGCCCCGACTCAGCCAAAAACATTCAGTACTTC.

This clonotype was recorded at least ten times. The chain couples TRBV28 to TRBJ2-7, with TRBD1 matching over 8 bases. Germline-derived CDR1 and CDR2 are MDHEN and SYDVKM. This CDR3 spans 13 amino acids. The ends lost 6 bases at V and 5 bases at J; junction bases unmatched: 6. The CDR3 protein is CASRTTGDHEQYF. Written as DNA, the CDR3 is TGTGCCAGCAGAACGACAGGGGACCACGAGCAGTACTTC.

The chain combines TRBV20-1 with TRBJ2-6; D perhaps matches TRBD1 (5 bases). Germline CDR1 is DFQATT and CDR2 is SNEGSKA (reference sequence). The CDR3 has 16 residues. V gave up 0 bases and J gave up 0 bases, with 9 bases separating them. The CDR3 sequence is CSARDGALSGANVLTF. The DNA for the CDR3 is TGCAGTGCTAGAGATGGGGCGCTCTCTGGGGCCAACGTCCTGACTTTC.

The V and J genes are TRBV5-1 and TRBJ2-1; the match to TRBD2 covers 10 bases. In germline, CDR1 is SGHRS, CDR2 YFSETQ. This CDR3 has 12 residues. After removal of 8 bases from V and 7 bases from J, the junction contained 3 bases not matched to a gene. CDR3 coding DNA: TGCGCCAGAAGCGGGAGGGATAATGAGCAGTTCTTC. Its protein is CARSGRDNEQFF.

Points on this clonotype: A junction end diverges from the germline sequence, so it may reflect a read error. The CDR3 sequence is CAISLERDYYNEQFF. As DNA, the CDR3 is TGCGCCATCAGCTTGGAGCGGGACTACTACAATGAGCAGTTCTTC. The chain is built from TRBV5-1 and TRBJ2-1; TRBD2 aligns across 7 bases. Germline V gene data show CDR1 as SGHRS and CDR2 as YFSETQ. This CDR3 has 15 residues.

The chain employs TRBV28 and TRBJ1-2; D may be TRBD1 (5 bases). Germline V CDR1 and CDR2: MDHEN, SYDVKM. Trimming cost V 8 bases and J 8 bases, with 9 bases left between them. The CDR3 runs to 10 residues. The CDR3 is CASLRDGYTF. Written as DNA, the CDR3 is TGTGCCAGCCTCAGGGACGGCTACACCTTC.

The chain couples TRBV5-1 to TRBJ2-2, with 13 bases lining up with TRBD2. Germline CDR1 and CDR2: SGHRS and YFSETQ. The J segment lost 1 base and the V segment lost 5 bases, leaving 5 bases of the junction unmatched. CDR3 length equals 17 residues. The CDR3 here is CASRGTSGIENTGELFF. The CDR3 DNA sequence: TGCGCCAGCAGAGGGACTAGCGGGATAGAGAACACCGGGGAGCTGTTTTTT.